Listed below are T cell receptor beta chains from one sample, sequenced in a study of blood T cell repertoires in COVID-19. Produced via immunoSEQ multiplex PCR; TCRdb's table is partial and in-frame only. The sample yields under 250,000 clones, about 86% seen once. Sample: peripheral blood. These receptors originate from a man between 35 and 55 years old with active or convalescent COVID-19. The CDR3 runs from the conserved cysteine through the conserved F or W. Fields, in order: J gene, V gene, clone size, CDR3 protein. Only some rows state a clone size, as once, few, many or a class for expanded clones.

J gene: TRBJ2-4
V gene: TRBV7-2
clone size: -
CDR3 protein: CASSFPERELAKNIQYF

J gene: TRBJ2-2
V gene: TRBV18
clone size: -
CDR3 protein: CASSPRPEGTGELFF

J gene: TRBJ1-2
V gene: TRBV4-3
clone size: -
CDR3 protein: CASSQDFYRGEGGYTF

J gene: TRBJ2-1
V gene: TRBV10-1
clone size: few
CDR3 protein: CASSRQEYNEQFF

J gene: TRBJ1-5
V gene: TRBV4-1
clone size: many
CDR3 protein: CASSQDGGENQPQHF

J gene: TRBJ1-2
V gene: TRBV7-3
clone size: once
CDR3 protein: CASSLGTDYGYTF

J gene: TRBJ1-2
V gene: TRBV5-1
clone size: -
CDR3 protein: CASSLGTDLYGYTF

J gene: TRBJ2-7
V gene: TRBV4-1
clone size: few
CDR3 protein: CASSQDHPGPYEQYF

J gene: TRBJ1-3
V gene: TRBV7-9
clone size: -
CDR3 protein: CASSLAGGNTIYF

J gene: TRBJ2-3
V gene: TRBV14
clone size: -
CDR3 protein: CASSQERASQRSDTQYF

J gene: TRBJ2-7
V gene: TRBV11-3
clone size: -
CDR3 protein: CASSPRFEGAGEQYF

J gene: TRBJ1-1
V gene: TRBV6-5
clone size: -
CDR3 protein: CASSLLDMNTEAFF

J gene: TRBJ1-3
V gene: TRBV5-1
clone size: -
CDR3 protein: CASSSTEPGNTIYF

J gene: TRBJ2-7
V gene: TRBV18
clone size: -
CDR3 protein: CASSPGTSGSYEQYF

J gene: TRBJ1-1
V gene: TRBV7-2
clone size: -
CDR3 protein: CASSLVFQGAMNTEAFF

J gene: TRBJ1-6
V gene: TRBV6-5
clone size: -
CDR3 protein: CASSYNGGRGDSPLHF

J gene: TRBJ2-7
V gene: TRBV7-9
clone size: -
CDR3 protein: CASSTQGREQYF

J gene: TRBJ1-2
V gene: TRBV6-2/TRBV6-3
clone size: -
CDR3 protein: CASSPQKPDSNYGYTF

J gene: TRBJ1-2
V gene: TRBV7-2
clone size: -
CDR3 protein: CASSLVSGQANYGYTF

J gene: TRBJ2-3
V gene: TRBV19
clone size: once
CDR3 protein: CASSIDLDSKNTDTQYF

J gene: TRBJ2-1
V gene: TRBV5-8
clone size: -
CDR3 protein: CASSFLGSSYNEQFF

J gene: TRBJ2-5
V gene: TRBV6-6
clone size: -
CDR3 protein: CASSYGGQGETQYF

J gene: TRBJ1-2
V gene: TRBV2
clone size: -
CDR3 protein: CASSMRGRDYGYTF

J gene: TRBJ1-2
V gene: TRBV3-1/TRBV3-2
clone size: few
CDR3 protein: CASSQADRENYGYTF

J gene: TRBJ1-1
V gene: TRBV7-9
clone size: -
CDR3 protein: CASSLTGSSTEAFF

J gene: TRBJ2-1
V gene: TRBV3-1/TRBV3-2
clone size: -
CDR3 protein: CASSPGTGGYNEQFF

J gene: TRBJ2-1
V gene: TRBV20-1
clone size: once
CDR3 protein: CSASGTTTNEQFF

J gene: TRBJ1-6
V gene: TRBV30
clone size: -
CDR3 protein: CAWKAMGRGSSPLHF

J gene: TRBJ1-1
V gene: TRBV7-9
clone size: -
CDR3 protein: CASSWGTGGNTEAFF

J gene: TRBJ2-1
V gene: TRBV24-1
clone size: -
CDR3 protein: CATSTGLAVNNEQFF

J gene: TRBJ2-3
V gene: TRBV5-8
clone size: -
CDR3 protein: CASSRGGTDTQYF

J gene: TRBJ1-4
V gene: TRBV19
clone size: -
CDR3 protein: CASSESPKQLNEKLFF

J gene: TRBJ1-2
V gene: TRBV7-9
clone size: -
CDR3 protein: CASRRVGQVANYGYTF

J gene: TRBJ1-2
V gene: TRBV6-5
clone size: -
CDR3 protein: CASSSGTGLYYGYTF

J gene: TRBJ1-3
V gene: TRBV5-6
clone size: -
CDR3 protein: CASSLYRGRDWNTIYF

J gene: TRBJ1-5
V gene: TRBV19
clone size: -
CDR3 protein: CASSTGAYQPQHF

J gene: TRBJ2-3
V gene: TRBV7-2
clone size: -
CDR3 protein: CASSSKRGGYTDTQYF

J gene: TRBJ2-7
V gene: TRBV10-3
clone size: -
CDR3 protein: CAISDGPGQSYEQYF

J gene: TRBJ1-6
V gene: TRBV4-1
clone size: -
CDR3 protein: CASSQDSSGFFSPLHF

J gene: TRBJ1-1
V gene: TRBV12-3/TRBV12-4
clone size: few
CDR3 protein: CASTLGGMTEAFF

J gene: TRBJ2-2
V gene: TRBV3-1/TRBV3-2
clone size: -
CDR3 protein: CASGRGGELFF

J gene: TRBJ1-1
V gene: TRBV4-3
clone size: -
CDR3 protein: CASSQAWQGALAEAFF

J gene: TRBJ2-2
V gene: TRBV5-1
clone size: -
CDR3 protein: CASSWLDRMGSGELFF

J gene: TRBJ1-1
V gene: TRBV5-4
clone size: -
CDR3 protein: CASTGPYTEAFF

J gene: TRBJ1-2
V gene: TRBV29-1
clone size: few
CDR3 protein: CSVGFSARGYGYTF

J gene: TRBJ2-2
V gene: TRBV5-4
clone size: -
CDR3 protein: CASSLGQGVSGELFF

J gene: TRBJ1-6
V gene: TRBV24-1
clone size: -
CDR3 protein: CATSEPHNGQGVRSPLHF

J gene: TRBJ2-1
V gene: TRBV6-5
clone size: -
CDR3 protein: CASSYWDTPYNEQFF

J gene: TRBJ2-2
V gene: TRBV5-1
clone size: few
CDR3 protein: CASSLGQQNTGELFF

J gene: TRBJ2-7
V gene: TRBV5-1
clone size: once
CDR3 protein: CASSFPGTGSYEQYF

J gene: TRBJ2-2
V gene: TRBV6-1
clone size: -
CDR3 protein: CASSDQVLGGELFF

J gene: TRBJ2-3
V gene: TRBV7-3
clone size: -
CDR3 protein: CASSPGGLGLADTQYF

J gene: TRBJ1-6
V gene: TRBV5-6
clone size: -
CDR3 protein: CASSLQVSSNSPLHF

J gene: TRBJ1-1
V gene: TRBV3-1/TRBV3-2
clone size: -
CDR3 protein: CASSQATGTEAFF

J gene: TRBJ2-7
V gene: TRBV27
clone size: -
CDR3 protein: CASSLLQGAGYEQYF

J gene: TRBJ2-5
V gene: TRBV25-1
clone size: -
CDR3 protein: CASSGPGLETQYF

J gene: TRBJ1-2
V gene: TRBV27
clone size: -
CDR3 protein: CASSFRTDHGYTF

J gene: TRBJ2-5
V gene: TRBV6-2/TRBV6-3
clone size: -
CDR3 protein: CASSLGTGGLGETQYF

J gene: TRBJ1-4
V gene: TRBV19
clone size: -
CDR3 protein: CASSKRGGWQPNEKLFF